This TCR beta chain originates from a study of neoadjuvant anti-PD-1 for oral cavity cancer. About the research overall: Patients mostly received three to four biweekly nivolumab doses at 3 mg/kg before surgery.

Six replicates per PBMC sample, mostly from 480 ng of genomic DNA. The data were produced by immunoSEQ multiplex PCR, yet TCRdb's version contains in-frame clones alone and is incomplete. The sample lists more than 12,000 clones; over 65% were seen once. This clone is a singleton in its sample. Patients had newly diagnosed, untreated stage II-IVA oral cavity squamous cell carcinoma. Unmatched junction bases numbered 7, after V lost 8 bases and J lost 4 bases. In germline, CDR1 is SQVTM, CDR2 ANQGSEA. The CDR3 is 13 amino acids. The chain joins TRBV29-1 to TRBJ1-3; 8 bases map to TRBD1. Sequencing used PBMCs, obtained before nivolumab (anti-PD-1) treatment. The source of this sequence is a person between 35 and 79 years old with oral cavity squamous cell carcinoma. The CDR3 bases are TGCAGCATAGCGACAGGGGTAGGAAACACCATATATTTT. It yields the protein CSIATGVGNTIYF.